The next 10 T cell receptor beta chains were all read from a single sample in a study of T cell responses to AZD1222 COVID-19 vaccine. Data came from immunoSEQ multiplex PCR; TCRdb stores just in-frame clones and leaves some out. Of 150,000 to 200,000 clones listed, 94% are singletons. Source: peripheral blood, taken 28 days after the second AZD1222 dose. The receptors were sampled from an adult who received the AZD1222 COVID-19 vaccine.

A note on this clone: This same CDR3 is encoded by further DNA sequences in the sample. The chain has TRBV19 and TRBJ1-5; D gene uncertain. V was shortened by 3 bases and J by 3 bases, with 12 bases between the two germline ends. CDR1 and CDR2 (germline): LNHDA, SQIVND (reference sequence). CDR3 size: 15 residues. The CDR3 is CASSISGSSNQPQHF. CDR3 nucleotide sequence: TGTGCCAGTAGTATTTCGGGAAGCTCCAATCAGCCCCAGCATTTT.

The V and J genes are TRBV4-1 and TRBJ1-6; D remains ambiguous. Germline loops: CDR1 MGHRA, CDR2 YSYEKL. V shed 1 base and J shed 7 bases, with 5 bases lying between them. The CDR3 contains 13 residues. Here the CDR3 reads CASSQGANSPLHF. The CDR3, as DNA: TGCGCCAGCAGCCAAGGGGCGAATTCACCCCTCCACTTT.

The J gene is TRBJ1-5, the V gene TRBV3-1 (or the pseudogene TRBV3-2); the D gene is possibly TRBD1 (5 bases). The CDR3 is made up of 13 amino acids. Germline V gene lookup returns CDR1 LGHDT and CDR2 YNNKEL (reference sequence). The germline V and J ends were trimmed by 3 bases and 4 bases, with 7 bases remaining between them. The CDR3 DNA sequence: TGTGCCAGCAGCCAGGGGGTAAATCAGCCCCAGCATTTT. Amino acid sequence: CASSQGVNQPQHF.

J is TRBJ1-1 and V is TRBV6-2 or TRBV6-3; 10 positions agree with TRBD1. From germline, CDR1 is MNHEY and CDR2 SVGEGT. The CDR3 has 18 residues. Trimming at V came to 2 bases and at J to 3 bases, leaving 12 bases not matched to a gene. CDR3: CASSYQSASGTGDTEAFF. The DNA for the CDR3 is TGTGCCAGCAGTTACCAGAGCGCGTCCGGGACAGGGGACACTGAAGCTTTCTTT.

The chain combines TRBV29-1 with TRBJ2-7, with a weak D call TRBD2 (6 bases). The CDR3 covers 13 residues. V was shortened by 6 bases and J by 5 bases, with 17 bases between the two germline ends. Germline CDR1 SQVTM, CDR2 ANQGSEA. The CDR3 nucleotides read TGCAGCGTGACAACCGGGAGCCGGAACGAGCAGTACTTC. As protein: CSVTTGSRNEQYF.

The chain employs TRBV10-3 and TRBJ1-2, with a weak D call TRBD1 (5 bases). Per the germline V gene, CDR1 is ENHRY and CDR2 is SYGVKD. The V end was cut by 7 bases, the J end by 0 bases, with 15 bases between. CDR3 length: 15 residues. This CDR3 reads CAIMVETVSNYGYTF. The CDR3 DNA is TGTGCCATCATGGTAGAGACAGTTTCTAACTATGGCTACACCTTC.

This sequence joins TRBV2 and TRBJ1-2; D is unresolved. V was clipped by 7 bases and J by 2 bases, with 11 bases between them. This CDR3 has 13 amino acids. In germline, CDR1 is SNHLY, CDR2 FYNNEI. CDR3 loop: CASIAGWNYGYTF. CDR3 nucleotides: TGTGCCAGCATCGCGGGATGGAACTATGGCTACACCTTC.

The rearrangement uses TRBV13 and TRBJ1-2; possibly TRBD1 for D (6 bases). The V end was cut by 5 bases, the J end by 4 bases, with 20 bases between. The germline CDR1 and CDR2 sequences are PRHDT and FYEKMQ (reference sequence). The CDR3 runs 16 residues. CDR3 in DNA: TGTGCCAGCAGCAGGGGTCAGGGGTTCCGGTCCTATGGCTACACCTTC. Protein: CASSRGQGFRSYGYTF. Filled out from reference TRBV13 and TRBJ1-2, the complete variable domain reads AAGVIQSPRHLIKEKRETATLKCYPIPRHDTVYWYQQGPGQDPQFLISFYEKMQSDKGSIPDRFSAQQFSDYHSELNMSSLELGDSALYFCASSRGQGFRSYGYTFGSGTRLTVV.

The rearrangement joins TRBV11-2 to TRBJ2-2; D unresolved. The CDR3 contains 14 residues. CDR1 and CDR2 (germline): SGHAT, FQNNGV. The V and J ends lost 0 bases and 4 bases respectively, with 6 bases between them. The chain's CDR3 is CASSLDPGTGELFF. The CDR3 DNA is TGTGCCAGCAGCTTAGATCCTGGCACCGGGGAGCTGTTTTTT.

This clone is a singleton in its sample. The chain uses TRBV28 and TRBJ1-5, with TRBD1 matching over 7 bases. V lost 2 bases to trimming and J lost 5 bases; unmatched junction nucleotides: 6. The germline gives CDR1 MDHEN, CDR2 SYDVKM. This CDR3 spans 15 amino acids. The CDR3 nucleotides are TGTGCCAGCAGTTTAGGAGGGGACAGTCATCAGCCCCAGCATTTT. It translates to CASSLGGDSHQPQHF.